Following are 16 T cell receptor beta chains from one sample sequenced in a study of shared clonotypes between healthy human individuals. TCRdb keeps only in-frame clones here, not all; method: immunoSEQ multiplex PCR. The sample yields about half a million clones, approximately 79% seen once. Sequenced material: PBMCs. These TCRs come from a woman aged 40 to 50 in good health. Some clones in this sample may be carry-over from other donors' samples.

This rearrangement joins TRBV15 to TRBJ1-3, with D possibly matching TRBD1 (6 bases). Looked up from germline, CDR1 is LNHNV and CDR2 is YYDKDF (reference sequence). CDR3 length: 14 residues. Trimming removed 0 bases from V and 4 bases from J, with 7 bases in between. The CDR3 DNA reads as TGTGCCACCAGCAGAGATGGACAGGGAAACACCATATATTTT. Amino acids: CATSRDGQGNTIYF.

The chain couples TRBV18 to TRBJ2-7; 8 positions match TRBD1. CDR3 length equals 13 residues. V lost 4 bases, J lost 5 bases, and 4 bases stayed unmatched. CDR1 and CDR2 from the germline V gene are KGHSH and LQKENI. Here the CDR3 DNA reads TGTGCCAGCTCACTCCGACAGGGGCACGAGCAGTACTTC. Translation: CASSLRQGHEQYF.

The CDR3 loop reads CASSGGVPYEQYF. CDR3 bases: TGTGCCAGCAGTGGCGGGGTTCCCTACGAGCAGTACTTC. The V gene is TRBV2, the J gene TRBJ2-7; perhaps TRBD2 as D (6 bases). This CDR3 is 13 amino acids long. From germline, CDR1 is SNHLY and CDR2 FYNNEI. With 4 bases removed from V and 2 bases from J, the gap between germline ends came to 9 bases.

This chain connects TRBV7-9 to TRBJ2-7; weak D call: TRBD1 (6 bases). With 0 bases removed from V and 7 bases from J, the gap between germline ends came to 10 bases. This CDR3 is 13 amino acids long. Per the germline V gene, CDR1 is SEHNR and CDR2 is FQNEAQ (reference sequence). The DNA for the CDR3 is TGTGCCAGCAGCTTAGCGTTTCAGGGGGAGCAGTACTTC. Amino acid sequence: CASSLAFQGEQYF.

This clone was observed a handful of times. This chain links TRBV5-1 with TRBJ2-1, with 10 positions matching TRBD2. V lost 4 bases to trimming and J lost 6 bases; unmatched junction nucleotides: 7. Germline V gene data show CDR1 as SGHRS and CDR2 as YFSETQ. This CDR3 has 15 amino acids. This chain's CDR3 is CASSGLAGASNEQFF. The CDR3, as DNA: TGCGCCAGCAGCGGTCTAGCGGGAGCGAGCAATGAGCAGTTCTTC.

The chain combines TRBV18 with TRBJ2-3, with D perhaps TRBD2 (5 bases). Trimming cost V 6 bases and J 4 bases, with 17 bases left between them. This CDR3 contains 15 residues. Germline CDR1 is KGHSH and CDR2 is LQKENI. In nucleotides, the CDR3 is TGTGCCAGCTCCCCGCGCGGAGGCGCTGCAGATACGCAGTATTTT. The encoded protein is CASSPRGGAADTQYF.

This chain joins TRBV28 and TRBJ2-3, with 8 bases that match TRBD1. The germline V gene encodes CDR1 MDHEN and CDR2 SYDVKM. This CDR3 has 16 residues. V was pared by 5 bases and J by 1 base, with 8 bases of the junction left unmatched. The CDR3: CASSARTGRGTDTQYF. CDR3 sequence (DNA): TGTGCCAGCAGTGCCCGGACAGGGAGAGGCACAGATACGCAGTATTTT.

The chain recombines TRBV7-9 with TRBJ1-3; no firm D call. In germline, CDR1 is SEHNR, CDR2 FQNEAQ (reference sequence). V was shortened by 6 bases and J by 0 bases, with 15 bases between the two germline ends. The CDR3 consists of 16 residues. In nucleotides, the CDR3 is TGTGCCAGCAGTTTTTCGGGGTATTCCTCTGGAAACACCATATATTTT. This gives the protein CASSFSGYSSGNTIYF. Complete variable domain (other parts from reference TRBV7-9 and TRBJ1-3): DTGVSQNPRHKITKRGQNVTFRCDPISEHNRLYWYRQTLGQGPEFLTYFQNEAQLEKSRLLSDRFSAERPKGSFSTLEIQRTEQGDSAMYLCASSFSGYSSGNTIYFGEGSWLTVV.

V gene TRBV5-6 combines with J gene TRBJ2-1; D not resolved. The ends were cut back, 0 bases at V and 1 base at J, with 11 bases in the middle. Per the germline V gene, CDR1 is SGHDT and CDR2 is YYEEEE. The CDR3 is 16 amino acids. This CDR3 is CASSLAVSPSYNEQFF. In DNA, the CDR3 is TGTGCCAGCAGCTTGGCCGTTAGCCCATCCTACAATGAGCAGTTCTTC.

The chain uses TRBV18 and TRBJ2-7; D unresolved. The germline V and J ends were trimmed by 3 bases and 2 bases, with 11 bases remaining between them. CDR1 and CDR2 from the germline V gene are KGHSH and LQKENI. This CDR3 has 14 residues. The CDR3 DNA follows: TGTGCCAGCTCACCCCAGGTCCAGACCTACGAGCAGTACTTC. Its protein is CASSPQVQTYEQYF.

V and J are TRBV5-5 and TRBJ1-1; TRBD1 matches at 10 bases. The CDR3 spans 15 residues. Germline CDR1 reads SGHKS; CDR2 reads YYEKEE (reference sequence). Trimming at V came to 7 bases and at J to 5 bases, leaving 11 bases not matched to a gene. This CDR3 reads CASFRDRGIGTEAFF. The CDR3 DNA is TGTGCCAGCTTCCGGGACAGGGGCATTGGGACTGAAGCTTTCTTT.

The chain recombines TRBV7-2 with TRBJ2-7; D gene uncertain. The CDR3 is made up of 11 amino acids. CDR1 and CDR2 from the germline V gene are SGHTA and FQGNSA. V lost 2 bases to trimming and J lost 5 bases, with 4 bases between them. CDR3: CASSLYNEQYF. In nucleotides, the CDR3 is TGTGCCAGCAGCTTATATAACGAGCAGTACTTC.

This clone was seen more than once but under ten times. The chain couples TRBV15 to TRBJ2-2; D is undetermined. Trimming shortened V by 5 bases and J by 5 bases, and 9 bases separated the two germline ends. Germline V CDR1 and CDR2: LNHNV, YYDKDF (reference sequence). The CDR3 length is 13 residues. The DNA of the CDR3 is TGTGCCACCAGCCCAGCAGAGACCGGGGAGCTGTTTTTT. Translated: CATSPAETGELFF.

This chain connects TRBV9 to TRBJ2-6; D is ambiguous. CDR1 SGDLS and CDR2 YYNGEE come from the germline V gene. This CDR3 comprises 15 residues. Trimming stripped 6 bases from V and 1 base from J, with 11 bases between. CDR3: CASTPLGSGANVLTF. CDR3 nucleotide sequence: TGTGCCAGCACCCCTCTGGGGTCTGGGGCCAACGTCCTGACTTTC.

Turning to this clone: Additional DNA sequences in this sample encode the identical CDR3. The V gene is TRBV6-5, the J gene TRBJ1-1, with D hard to call. This CDR3 contains 13 residues. Trimming took 0 bases from V and 4 from J, leaving 6 bases between them. CDR1 and CDR2 (germline): MNHEY, SVGAGI. In DNA, the CDR3 is TGTGCCAGCAGTTACTCGATAAGCACTGAAGCTTTCTTT. Its protein is CASSYSISTEAFF.

Notes on this clone: Distinct nucleotide sequences in the sample also encode this CDR3. CDR3 region: CASSQDGQGNQPQHF. The DNA for the CDR3 is TGCGCCAGCAGCCAAGATGGTCAGGGGAACCAGCCCCAGCATTTT. The V call is TRBV4-1, the J call TRBJ1-5, with a possible D match to TRBD1 (6 bases). Trimming left V 0 bases short and J 7 bases short, with 13 bases between. Germline V gene data show CDR1 as MGHRA and CDR2 as YSYEKL. CDR3 length: 15 residues.